This T cell receptor (beta chain) was found in a study of blood T cell repertoires in COVID-19. At the level of the study: The origin of the acute and convalescent COVID-19 samples was the United States, Italy and Spain. PBMCs, B-cell-depleted T cells, or T cells were the source of the cDNA or gDNA that made up the material.

In the original workflow: Scientists estimated how many nucleated cells there were by amplifying reference gene primers. Repertoires were generated with immunoSEQ multiplex PCR, while TCRdb's copy carries only in-frame clones and drops some. V and J calls and clone size come straight from that table; D and trimming were deduced from the DNA. The sample has roughly 73,000 clones; roughly 76% are singletons. CDR1 is DFQATT and CDR2 is SNEGSKA in the germline V gene (reference sequence). The V end was cut by 3 bases, the J end by 2 bases, with 11 bases between. The CDR3 sequence is 14 residues long. The source is a woman in her 70s with acute or convalescent COVID-19. V gene TRBV20-1 combines with J gene TRBJ2-4; D is unclear. The sample consisted of peripheral blood. The CDR3 is CSASRGEPKNIQYF. CDR3 bases: TGCAGTGCTAGTCGAGGAGAACCCAAAAACATTCAGTACTTC.